This T cell receptor (beta chain) was sequenced for a study of spatial heterogeneity in lung cancer. TCR cDNA molecules each had a unique molecular identifier. TCRdb reprocessed the 5' RACE reads with MiXCR, giving one entry per CDR3 protein. The sample includes 12,000 to 15,000 distinct CDR3 sequences, 7% to 9% of them seen just once. This clonotype was observed a handful of times. V was clipped by 3 bases and J by 3 bases, with 10 bases between them. The length of the CDR3 is 13 residues. The germline gives CDR1 SGHNT, CDR2 YYREEE (reference sequence). Time point indicated: sample taken at primary tumor resection. No cells were sorted before sequencing. The whole RNA sequenced was extracted from tumor, nontumor lung or frozen PBMC.

V gene TRBV5-4 combines with J gene TRBJ2-7; D gene uncertain. The sequence derives from a female donor with early-stage non-small cell lung cancer. This sample comprised PBMCs, obtained at surgery. The CDR3 is CASSYWNDYEQYF. The DNA for the CDR3 is TGTGCCAGCAGCTACTGGAATGACTACGAGCAGTACTTC.